The TCR beta chain described here comes from a study of blood T cell repertoires in COVID-19. Study information: Nucleic acid was either cDNA or gDNA, and it came from T cells, B-cell-depleted T cells, or PBMCs.

Generated by immunoSEQ multiplex PCR, the TCRdb table keeps only in-frame clones and is missing some. The sample lists over 200,000 clones, roughly 86% occurring once. Germline-derived CDR1 and CDR2 are SGHAT and FQDESV (reference sequence). V was pared by 2 bases and J by 0 bases, with 8 bases between. The CDR3 has 15 residues. The receptor was isolated from a woman aged 45-60 years with acute or convalescent COVID-19. The sequencing sample was made of peripheral blood. The rearrangement uses TRBV11-1 and TRBJ2-4; D unresolved. As DNA, the CDR3 is TGTGCCAGCAGCTTATGGCCTCCAGCCAAAAACATTCAGTACTTC. Residues: CASSLWPPAKNIQYF.